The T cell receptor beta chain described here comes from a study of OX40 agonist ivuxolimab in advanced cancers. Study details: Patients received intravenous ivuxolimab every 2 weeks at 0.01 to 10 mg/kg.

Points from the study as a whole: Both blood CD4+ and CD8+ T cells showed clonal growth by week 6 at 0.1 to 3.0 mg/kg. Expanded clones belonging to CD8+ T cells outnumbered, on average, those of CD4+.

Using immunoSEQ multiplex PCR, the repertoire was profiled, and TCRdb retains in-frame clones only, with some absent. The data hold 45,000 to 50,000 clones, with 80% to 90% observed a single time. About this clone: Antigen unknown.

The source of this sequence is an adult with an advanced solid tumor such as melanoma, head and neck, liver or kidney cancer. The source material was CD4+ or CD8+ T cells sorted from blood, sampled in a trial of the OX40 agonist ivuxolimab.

The CDR3 coding sequence is TGTGCCAGCAGTGACCATGCGGGACGCTGGGGCTACACCTTC. It codes for CASSDHAGRWGYTF. The chain is built from TRBV6-4 and TRBJ1-2, with D tentatively TRBD1 (5 bases). Trimming pared 2 bases from V and 8 bases from J, leaving 15 bases between. The V gene's germline CDR1 is MRHNA and CDR2 SNTAGT. CDR3 size: 14 residues.